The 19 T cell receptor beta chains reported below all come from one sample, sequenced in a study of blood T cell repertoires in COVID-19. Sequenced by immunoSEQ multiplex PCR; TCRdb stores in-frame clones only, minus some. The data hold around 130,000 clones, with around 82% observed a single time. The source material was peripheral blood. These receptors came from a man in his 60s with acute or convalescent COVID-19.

CDR3 residues: CASSLVAGGWQPQHF. The CDR3 DNA sequence: TGTGCCAGCAGCTTAGTCGCAGGGGGTTGGCAGCCCCAGCATTTT. The chain combines TRBV7-2 with TRBJ1-5; 7 bases agree with TRBD1. The V and J ends lost 1 base and 7 bases, in that order; junction bases with no gene match: 7. The V gene's germline CDR1 is SGHTA and CDR2 FQGNSA. The CDR3 has 15 amino acids.

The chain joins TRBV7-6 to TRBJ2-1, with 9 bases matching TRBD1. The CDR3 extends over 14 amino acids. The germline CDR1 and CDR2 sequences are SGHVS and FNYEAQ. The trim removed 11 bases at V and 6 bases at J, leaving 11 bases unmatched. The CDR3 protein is CAANGDRDFNEQFF. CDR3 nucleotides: TGTGCCGCGAATGGGGACAGGGACTTCAATGAGCAGTTCTTC.

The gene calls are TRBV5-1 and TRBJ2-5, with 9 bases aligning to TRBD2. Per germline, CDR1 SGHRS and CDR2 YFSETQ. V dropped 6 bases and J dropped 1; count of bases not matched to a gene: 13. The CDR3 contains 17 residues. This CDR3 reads CASIHSSAGGLQETQYF. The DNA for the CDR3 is TGCGCCAGCATACACTCATCAGCGGGGGGCCTCCAAGAGACCCAGTACTTC. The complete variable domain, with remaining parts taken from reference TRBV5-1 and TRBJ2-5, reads KAGVTQTPRYLIKTRGQQVTLSCSPISGHRSVSWYQQTPGQGLQFLFEYFSETQRNKGNFPGRFSGRQFSNSRSEMNVSTLELGDSALYLCASIHSSAGGLQETQYFGPGTRLLVL.

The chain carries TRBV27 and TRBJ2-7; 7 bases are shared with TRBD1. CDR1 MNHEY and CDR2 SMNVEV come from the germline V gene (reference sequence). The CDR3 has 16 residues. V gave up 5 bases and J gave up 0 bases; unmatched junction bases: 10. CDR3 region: CASSRPGTADSYEQYF. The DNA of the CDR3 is TGTGCCAGCAGTCGTCCCGGGACAGCGGACTCCTACGAGCAGTACTTC.

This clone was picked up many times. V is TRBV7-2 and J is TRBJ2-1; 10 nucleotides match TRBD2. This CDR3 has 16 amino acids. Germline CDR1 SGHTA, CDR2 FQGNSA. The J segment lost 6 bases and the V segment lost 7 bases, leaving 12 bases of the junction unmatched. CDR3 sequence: CASTGTSALSVNEQFF. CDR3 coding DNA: TGTGCCAGCACCGGGACTAGCGCGCTAAGTGTCAATGAGCAGTTCTTC.

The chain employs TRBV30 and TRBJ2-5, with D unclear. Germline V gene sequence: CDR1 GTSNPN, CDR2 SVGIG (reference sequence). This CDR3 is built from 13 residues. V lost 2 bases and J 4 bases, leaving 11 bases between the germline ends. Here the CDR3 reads CAWSTALGETQYF. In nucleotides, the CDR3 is TGTGCCTGGAGTACAGCCCTTGGAGAGACCCAGTACTTC.

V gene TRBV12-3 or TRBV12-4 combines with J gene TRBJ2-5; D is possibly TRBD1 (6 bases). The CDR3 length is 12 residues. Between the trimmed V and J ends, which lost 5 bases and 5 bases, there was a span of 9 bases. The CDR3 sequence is CASSDRPETQYF. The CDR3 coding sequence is TGTGCCAGCAGTGACAGGCCCGAGACCCAGTACTTC.

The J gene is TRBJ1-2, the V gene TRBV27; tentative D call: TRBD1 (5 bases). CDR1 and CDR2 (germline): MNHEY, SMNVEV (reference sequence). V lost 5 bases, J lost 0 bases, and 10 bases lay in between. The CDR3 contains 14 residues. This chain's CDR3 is CASSPRGSNYGYTF. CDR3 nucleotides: TGTGCCAGCAGTCCCCGGGGGTCTAACTATGGCTACACCTTC.

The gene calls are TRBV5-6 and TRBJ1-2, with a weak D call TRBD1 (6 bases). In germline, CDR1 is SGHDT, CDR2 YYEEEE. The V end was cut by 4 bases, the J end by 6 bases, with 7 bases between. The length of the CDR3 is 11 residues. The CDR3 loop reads CASSHRDGYTF. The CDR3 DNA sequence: TGTGCCAGCAGCCACAGGGATGGCTACACCTTC.

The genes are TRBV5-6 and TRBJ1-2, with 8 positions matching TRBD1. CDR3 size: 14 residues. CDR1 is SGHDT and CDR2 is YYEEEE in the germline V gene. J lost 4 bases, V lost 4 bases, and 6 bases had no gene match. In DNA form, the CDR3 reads TGTGCCAGCAGCACCGGACAGGGAACCTATGGCTACACCTTC. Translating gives CASSTGQGTYGYTF.

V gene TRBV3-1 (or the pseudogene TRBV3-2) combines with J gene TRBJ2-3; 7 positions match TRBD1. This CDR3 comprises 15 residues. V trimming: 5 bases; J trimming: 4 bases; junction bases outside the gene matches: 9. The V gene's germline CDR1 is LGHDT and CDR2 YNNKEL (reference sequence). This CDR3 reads CASSARQGGSDTQYF. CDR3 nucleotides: TGTGCCAGCAGCGCACGACAGGGCGGTTCAGATACGCAGTATTTT.

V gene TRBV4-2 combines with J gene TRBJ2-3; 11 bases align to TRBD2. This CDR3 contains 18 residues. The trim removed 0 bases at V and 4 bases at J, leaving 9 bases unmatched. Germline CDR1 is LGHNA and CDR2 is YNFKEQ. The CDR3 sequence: CASSQEGSGRAGADTQYF. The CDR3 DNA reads TGTGCCAGCAGCCAAGAGGGTAGCGGGAGGGCCGGGGCAGATACGCAGTATTTT.

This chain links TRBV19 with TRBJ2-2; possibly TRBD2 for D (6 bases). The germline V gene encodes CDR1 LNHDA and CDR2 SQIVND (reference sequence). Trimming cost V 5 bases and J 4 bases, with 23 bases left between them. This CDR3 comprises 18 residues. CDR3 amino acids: CASSPTSSAQGRTGELFF. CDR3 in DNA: TGTGCCAGTAGTCCCACCTCTAGCGCCCAAGGTCGCACCGGGGAGCTGTTTTTT.

The CDR3 DNA sequence: TGTGCCAGCAGCTTACAGGGGGGTGGTACTGAAGCTTTCTTT. This gives the protein CASSLQGGGTEAFF. This chain links TRBV5-5 with TRBJ1-1; 8 bases map to TRBD1. The CDR3 runs to 14 residues. V lost 2 bases and J lost 5; bases outside the gene matches: 5. In germline, CDR1 is SGHKS, CDR2 YYEKEE (reference sequence). Looking up the rest from reference TRBV5-5 and TRBJ1-1 gives the full variable domain: DAGVTQSPTHLIKTRGQQVTLRCSPISGHKSVSWYQQVLGQGPQFIFQYYEKEERGRGNFPDRFSARQFPNYSSELNVNALLLGDSALYLCASSLQGGGTEAFFGQGTRLTVV.

The CDR3 nucleotides read TGTGCCAGCAGTGTGACAGGGGGCTACGGGGAGCTGTTTTTT. This translates into CASSVTGGYGELFF. The chain combines TRBV25-1 with TRBJ2-2; TRBD1 matches at 10 bases. Germline CDR1 MGHDK, CDR2 SYGVNS. V lost 4 bases and J lost 7; bases outside the gene matches: 3. The CDR3 loop spans 14 amino acids.

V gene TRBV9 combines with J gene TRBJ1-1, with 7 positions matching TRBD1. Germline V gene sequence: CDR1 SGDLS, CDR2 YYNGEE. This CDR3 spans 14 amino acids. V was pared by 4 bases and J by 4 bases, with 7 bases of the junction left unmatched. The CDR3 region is CASSISTGITEAFF. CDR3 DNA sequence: TGTGCCAGCAGCATTTCGACAGGGATCACTGAAGCTTTCTTT.

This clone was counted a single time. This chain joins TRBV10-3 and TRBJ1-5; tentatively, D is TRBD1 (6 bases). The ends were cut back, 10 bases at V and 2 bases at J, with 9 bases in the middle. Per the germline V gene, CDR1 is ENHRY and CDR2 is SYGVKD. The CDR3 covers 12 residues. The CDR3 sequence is CASRQGNQPQHF. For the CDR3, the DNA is TGTGCCAGCCGACAGGGCAATCAGCCCCAGCATTTT.

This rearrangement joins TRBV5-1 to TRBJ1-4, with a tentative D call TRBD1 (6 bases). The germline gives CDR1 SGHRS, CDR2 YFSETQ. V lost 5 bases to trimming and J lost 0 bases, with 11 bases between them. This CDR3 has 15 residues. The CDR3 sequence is CASRNNRATNEKLFF. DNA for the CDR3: TGCGCCAGCAGAAATAACAGGGCAACTAATGAAAAACTGTTTTTT.

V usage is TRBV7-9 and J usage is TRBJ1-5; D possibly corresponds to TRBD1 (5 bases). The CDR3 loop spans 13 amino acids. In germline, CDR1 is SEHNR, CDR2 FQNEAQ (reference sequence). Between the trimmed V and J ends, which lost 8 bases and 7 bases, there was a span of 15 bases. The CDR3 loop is CASGDAGHQPQHF. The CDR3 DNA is TGTGCCAGCGGAGACGCAGGGCACCAGCCCCAGCATTTT.